This T cell receptor (beta chain) was retrieved from a study of blood T cell repertoires in COVID-19. Study information: Samples of COVID-19 (acute and convalescent) were obtained from the United States, Italy and Spain. Sample material is recorded as cDNA or gDNA derived from T cells, B-cell-depleted T cells, or PBMCs.

How the authors handled the data: Estimated nucleated cell counts came from reference gene primer amplification. TCRdb's table, derived via immunoSEQ multiplex PCR, lists solely in-frame clones and lacks some. The DNA gave D and trimming, while V, J and clone size come from that table. This table has some 280,000 clones, roughly 85% appearing once. The CDR3 is made up of 15 amino acids. V was trimmed by 3 bases and J by 4 bases, leaving 16 bases between them. In germline, CDR1 is SGHRS, CDR2 YFSETQ. Source material: peripheral blood. V and J are TRBV5-1 and TRBJ1-1; TRBD1 is a possible D gene (5 bases). This clonotype was obtained from a woman younger than 45 with active or convalescent COVID-19. This CDR3 reads CASSSRASLSTEAFF. CDR3 sequence (DNA): TGCGCCAGCAGCTCCAGGGCCTCCCTGAGCACTGAAGCTTTCTTT.